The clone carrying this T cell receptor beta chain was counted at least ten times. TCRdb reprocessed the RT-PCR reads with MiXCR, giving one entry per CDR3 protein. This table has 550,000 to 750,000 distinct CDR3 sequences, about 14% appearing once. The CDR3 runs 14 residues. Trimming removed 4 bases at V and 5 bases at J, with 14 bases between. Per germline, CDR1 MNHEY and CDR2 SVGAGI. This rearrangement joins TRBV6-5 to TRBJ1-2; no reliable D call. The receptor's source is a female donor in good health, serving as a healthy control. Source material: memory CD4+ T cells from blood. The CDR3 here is CASSSLQSIYGYTF. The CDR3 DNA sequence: TGTGCCAGCAGTTCCCTTCAAAGTATTTATGGCTACACCTTC.